This T cell receptor beta chain comes out of a study of long-term antiretroviral therapy in people with HIV. With respect to this clone: What it binds is unknown.

A v3.0 immunoSEQ assay was performed at survey level. Using immunoSEQ multiplex PCR, the repertoire was profiled, and TCRdb retains in-frame clones only, with some absent. This table has some 33,000 clones, more than 65% appearing once. Overall study results and limits: Post-treatment diversity went higher with ART but stayed below transplant donor controls.

Germline CDR1 LNHDA, CDR2 SQIVND (reference sequence). With V trimmed by 5 bases and J by 5 bases, 8 bases remained unmatched. CDR3 length equals 15 residues. This sample comprised unsorted PBMCs, obtained 0.6 years after starting antiretroviral therapy. This chain connects TRBV19 to TRBJ1-2, with TRBD1 matching 10 bases. The TCR comes from a man in his late teens or twenties with HIV. The CDR3, as DNA: TGTGCCAGTAGTGGGGCCGGGACAGGGGAGTATGGCTACACCTTC. This translates into CASSGAGTGEYGYTF.